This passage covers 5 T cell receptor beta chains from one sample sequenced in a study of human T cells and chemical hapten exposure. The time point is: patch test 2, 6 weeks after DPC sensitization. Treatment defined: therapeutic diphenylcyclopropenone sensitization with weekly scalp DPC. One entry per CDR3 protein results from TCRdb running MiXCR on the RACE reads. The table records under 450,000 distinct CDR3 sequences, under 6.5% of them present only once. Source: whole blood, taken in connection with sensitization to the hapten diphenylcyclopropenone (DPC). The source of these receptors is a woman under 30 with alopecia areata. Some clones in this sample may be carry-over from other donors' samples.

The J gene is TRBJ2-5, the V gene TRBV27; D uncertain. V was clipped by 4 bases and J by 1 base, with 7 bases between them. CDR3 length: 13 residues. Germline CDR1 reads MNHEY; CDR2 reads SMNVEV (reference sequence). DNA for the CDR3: TGTGCCAGCAGTTCGCGGATCCAAGAGACCCAGTACTTC. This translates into CASSSRIQETQYF.

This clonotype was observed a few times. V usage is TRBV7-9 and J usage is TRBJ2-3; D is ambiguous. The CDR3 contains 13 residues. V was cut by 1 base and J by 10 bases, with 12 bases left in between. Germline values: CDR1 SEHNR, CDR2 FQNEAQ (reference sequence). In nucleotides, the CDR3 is TGTGCCAGCAGCTTAGACGTACTGGGATCGCAGTATTTT. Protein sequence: CASSLDVLGSQYF.

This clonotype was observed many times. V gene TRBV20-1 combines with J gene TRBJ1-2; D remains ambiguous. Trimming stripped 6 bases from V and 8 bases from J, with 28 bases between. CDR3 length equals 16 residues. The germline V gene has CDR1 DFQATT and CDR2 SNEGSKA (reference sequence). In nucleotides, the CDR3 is TGCAGTGCCCCCCTTGGGCCCTCCGGCGAAATGCAGGGCTACACCTTC. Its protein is CSAPLGPSGEMQGYTF.

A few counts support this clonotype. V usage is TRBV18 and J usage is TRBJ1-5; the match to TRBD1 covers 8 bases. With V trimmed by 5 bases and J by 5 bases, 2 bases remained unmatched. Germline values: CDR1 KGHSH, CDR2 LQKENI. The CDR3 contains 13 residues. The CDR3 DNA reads TGTGCCAGCTCAAACAGGGGGGATCAGCCCCAGCATTTT. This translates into CASSNRGDQPQHF.

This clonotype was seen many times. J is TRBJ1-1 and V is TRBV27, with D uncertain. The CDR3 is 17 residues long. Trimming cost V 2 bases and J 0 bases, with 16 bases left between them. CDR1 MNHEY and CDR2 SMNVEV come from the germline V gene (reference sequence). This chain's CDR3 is CASSLPPPDTMNTEAFF. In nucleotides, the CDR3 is TGTGCCAGCAGTTTACCCCCTCCCGACACGATGAACACTGAAGCTTTCTTT.